The T cell receptor (beta chain) described here comes from a study of blood T cell repertoires in COVID-19. Study in general: Both acute and convalescent COVID-19 samples were obtained from the United States, Italy and Spain. PBMCs, B-cell-depleted T cells, or T cells were the source of the cDNA or gDNA that made up the material.

Germline lookup yields CDR1 SGHRS and CDR2 YFSETQ. The CDR3 has 13 amino acids. The ends lost 7 bases at V and 7 bases at J; junction bases unmatched: 6. In the authors' workflow: Amplification with reference gene primers provided the estimates of nucleated cell counts. Sequencing was performed with immunoSEQ multiplex PCR; in TCRdb, only in-frame clones are kept and a portion is missing. V, J and clone size reflect that table, while D and trimming were determined from the DNA. Of 350,000 to 400,000 clones listed, 89% are singletons. Cohort 3 recovered donors had two negative PCRs, clearance, or symptom resolution.

This clonotype originated in a woman under 40 who had recovered from COVID-19. V gene TRBV5-1 combines with J gene TRBJ2-1; 9 nucleotides align to TRBD1. The material sequenced was PBMCs or T cells enriched from blood (not recorded which). The CDR3 nucleotides are TGCGCCAGCGGACAGGGGTCGGGGAATGAGCAGTTCTTC. This translates into CASGQGSGNEQFF. The whole variable domain, remainder taken from reference TRBV5-1 and TRBJ2-1, is KAGVTQTPRYLIKTRGQQVTLSCSPISGHRSVSWYQQTPGQGLQFLFEYFSETQRNKGNFPGRFSGRQFSNSRSEMNVSTLELGDSALYLCASGQGSGNEQFFGPGTRLTVL.